The 23 T cell receptor beta chains reported below all come from one sample, sequenced in a study of post-analysis software for immune sequencing data. Study-wide findings and caveats: Elevated frequency relative to controls characterized roughly five TRBV segments in patients, TRBV5-6, TRBV5-1 and TRBV20-1 among them.

Built from TCR beta cDNA, the libraries had unique molecular identifiers in them. TCRdb analysed the PCR reads with MiXCR anew, one entry per CDR3 protein. The sample lists some 890,000 distinct CDR3 sequences, roughly half occurring once. Which antigens these TCRs recognize remains unknown. Sequenced material: blood. Every receptor here comes from a girl aged 10-17 years with multiple sclerosis.

The V and J genes are TRBV7-9 and TRBJ2-7; 14 nucleotides agree with TRBD2. The CDR3 is made up of 16 amino acids. V lost 5 bases and J lost 2; bases outside the gene matches: 5. The germline CDR1 and CDR2 sequences are SEHNR and FQNEAQ (reference sequence). This chain's CDR3 is CASSTVGLAGAYEQYF. CDR3 bases: TGTGCCAGCAGCACTGTGGGACTAGCGGGAGCCTACGAGCAGTACTTC.

V gene TRBV29-1 combines with J gene TRBJ2-5; TRBD1 might be the D (6 bases). The DNA end is a closer match to TRBJ2-7, so the J assignment may be wrong. CDR3 length: 13 residues. Germline V gene data show CDR1 as SQVTM and CDR2 as ANQGSEA. The CDR3 nucleotides read TGCAGCGTGGAAACCACAGGGACCTACGAGCAGTACTTC. Its translation is CSVETTGTYEQYF.

The CDR3 bases are TGCGCCAGCAGCCCAGGACAGGGTCGGGATCAGCCCCAGCATTTT. Translating it yields CASSPGQGRDQPQHF. The V and J genes are TRBV5-1 and TRBJ1-5; 8 bases fit TRBD1. Germline V CDR1 and CDR2: SGHRS, YFSETQ. The CDR3 extends over 15 amino acids. V dropped 4 bases and J dropped 5; count of bases not matched to a gene: 8.

The chain links TRBV20-1 to TRBJ2-1; 7 bases line up with TRBD2. The CDR3 covers 15 residues. J gave up 5 bases and V 5 bases, and 12 bases lay outside the gene matches. Germline assignment: CDR1 DFQATT and CDR2 SNEGSKA (reference sequence). Here the CDR3 DNA reads TGCAGTGCTGATCCTTTAGCGGGCCCACACAATGAGCAGTTCTTC. Translated, it gives CSADPLAGPHNEQFF.

There are a few counts of this clonotype. V and J are TRBV5-5 and TRBJ2-3; D possibly corresponds to TRBD2 (6 bases). Germline loops: CDR1 SGHKS, CDR2 YYEKEE (reference sequence). This CDR3 spans 17 amino acids. Trimming removed 4 bases from V and 2 bases from J, with 20 bases in between. CDR3 bases: TGTGCCAGCAGCATTCCGAGTGGACTACCTAACACAGATACGCAGTATTTT. The encoded protein is CASSIPSGLPNTDTQYF.

The J gene is TRBJ2-1, the V gene TRBV29-1, with a possible D match to TRBD1 (6 bases). Per germline, CDR1 SQVTM and CDR2 ANQGSEA. The V gene lost 4 bases and the J gene lost 5 bases, with 12 bases spanning the gap. The CDR3 has 13 amino acids. The CDR3 region has the DNA TGCAGCGTTGTGGGGGCTCGGCACAATGAGCAGTTCTTC. Translating it yields CSVVGARHNEQFF.

The CDR3 DNA sequence: TGTGCCAGCAGCTACGGACTAGCCTACAATGAGCAGTTCTTC. Amino acids: CASSYGLAYNEQFF. The V and J genes are TRBV9 and TRBJ2-1; 7 nucleotides line up with TRBD2. V gave up 4 bases and J gave up 2 bases; unmatched junction bases: 3. The CDR3 extends over 14 amino acids. The V gene's germline CDR1 is SGDLS and CDR2 YYNGEE.

The CDR3 DNA is TGTGCCAGCAGCTTAGGGGTGGGACAGCAAATTGGCTACACCTTC. It yields the protein CASSLGVGQQIGYTF. V is TRBV7-9 and J is TRBJ1-2; 7 positions match TRBD1. Germline V gene lookup returns CDR1 SEHNR and CDR2 FQNEAQ (reference sequence). Unmatched junction bases numbered 9, after V lost 1 base and J lost 7 bases. The CDR3 is 15 amino acids.

The DNA of the CDR3 is TGTGCCAGCAGCATACTATCGGCTGGAAACACTGAAGCTTTCTTT. This codes for CASSILSAGNTEAFF. The rearrangement links TRBV7-9 to TRBJ1-1; D unresolved. Germline V gene data show CDR1 as SEHNR and CDR2 as FQNEAQ (reference sequence). This CDR3 is 15 amino acids long. The V end was cut by 5 bases, the J end by 2 bases, with 15 bases between.

The chain uses TRBV7-3 and TRBJ2-1, with D possibly TRBD2 on 6 matching bases. Germline CDR1 is SGHTA and CDR2 is FQGTGA. V was clipped by 5 bases and J by 5 bases, with 16 bases between them. The CDR3 covers 15 residues. The CDR3 bases are TGTGCCAGCAGCCCGGGTCTAGCGTTCAACAATGAGCAGTTCTTC. Translating gives CASSPGLAFNNEQFF.

This clonotype was seen more than once but under ten times. V usage is TRBV7-2 and J usage is TRBJ2-1; either TRBD1 or TRBD2 may fit D (6 bases each). Germline V gene lookup returns CDR1 SGHTA and CDR2 FQGNSA. V lost 7 bases and J lost 3, with 16 bases in between. The CDR3 runs 15 residues. CDR3 nucleotides: TGTGCCAGCACGTGGGTGGGGGGCCTCTACAATGAGCAGTTCTTC. This codes for CASTWVGGLYNEQFF.

This clonotype was recorded a few times. The chain combines TRBV12-3 or TRBV12-4 with TRBJ1-2, with 9 bases aligning to TRBD1. The ends lost 5 bases at V and 3 bases at J; junction bases unmatched: 10. The CDR3 totals 16 residues. The DNA for the CDR3 is TGTGCCAGCAGTCCCGGACAGGGGAAAGGCGACTATGGCTACACCTTC. Protein sequence: CASSPGQGKGDYGYTF.

The CDR3 region has the DNA TGTGCCACCAGCAGACCCGGGCAACAGGGGTACAGGGTTAATGAAAAACTGTTTTTT. It is translated as CATSRPGQQGYRVNEKLFF. The chain has TRBV15 and TRBJ1-4; 7 bases fit TRBD1. Germline V gene lookup returns CDR1 LNHNV and CDR2 YYDKDF (reference sequence). CDR3 length: 19 amino acids. The ends lost 2 bases at V and 4 bases at J; junction bases unmatched: 16.

The CDR3 region is CASSQERGLDDEQFF. CDR3 DNA sequence: TGTGCCAGCAGCCAGGAAAGGGGCCTAGACGATGAGCAGTTCTTC. This rearrangement joins TRBV4-2 to TRBJ2-1; D is possibly TRBD1 (5 bases). Trimming removed 3 bases from V and 8 bases from J, with 17 bases in between. The CDR3 sequence is 15 residues long. CDR1 is LGHNA, CDR2 YNFKEQ, per germline.

V gene TRBV4-1 combines with J gene TRBJ2-7; possibly TRBD1 for D (6 bases). The CDR3 extends over 17 amino acids. Germline V CDR1 and CDR2: MGHRA, YSYEKL. Trimming stripped 0 bases from V and 3 bases from J, with 18 bases between. The CDR3 sequence is CASSQDFGTKIVYEQYF. CDR3 bases: TGCGCCAGCAGCCAAGATTTCGGGACAAAAATCGTCTACGAGCAGTACTTC.

There are a few counts of this clonotype. The chain combines TRBV15 with TRBJ1-1; D might be TRBD1 (5 bases). This CDR3 comprises 20 residues. CDR1 and CDR2 (germline): LNHNV, YYDKDF (reference sequence). Between the trimmed V and J ends, which lost 6 bases and 0 bases, there was a span of 29 bases. The CDR3 DNA reads TGTGCCACCAGGATGGGGCGGCGGCGGCGAACACCCAAGATGAACACTGAAGCTTTCTTT. Translation gives CATRMGRRRRTPKMNTEAFF.

The chain is built from TRBV3-1 and TRBJ2-5; perhaps TRBD2 as D (5 bases). V was pared by 4 bases and J by 11 bases, with 17 bases between. The CDR3 has 13 residues. CDR1 is LGHDT, CDR2 YNNKEL, per germline (reference sequence). The CDR3 spells CASSPRSVEKQYF. In DNA, the CDR3 is TGTGCCAGCAGCCCCCGTAGCGTTGAGAAGCAGTACTTC.

J is TRBJ1-4 and V is TRBV29-1; 8 bases line up with TRBD1. From germline, CDR1 is SQVTM and CDR2 ANQGSEA. The V gene end was trimmed by 6 bases and the J gene end by 1 base; junction bases not matched to a gene: 7. CDR3 length equals 15 residues. Written as DNA, the CDR3 is TGCAGCGTCCACGGACAGGGACGAACTAATGAAAAACTGTTTTTT. Translated: CSVHGQGRTNEKLFF. The whole variable domain, remainder taken from reference TRBV29-1 and TRBJ1-4, is SAVISQKPSRDICQRGTSLTIQCQVDSQVTMMFWYRQQPGQSLTLIATANQGSEATYESGFVIDKFPISRPNLTFSTLTVSNMSPEDSSIYLCSVHGQGRTNEKLFFGSGTQLSVL.

The CDR3 sequence is CASSFEAIAGGRRTDTQYF. The CDR3 DNA reads TGTGCCAGCAGCTTCGAGGCGATAGCGGGGGGGCGGCGGACAGATACGCAGTATTTT. This chain links TRBV7-2 with TRBJ2-3, with TRBD2 identical over 11 bases. The germline gives CDR1 SGHTA, CDR2 FQGNSA. The CDR3 has 19 residues. Unmatched junction bases numbered 14, after V lost 3 bases and J lost 3 bases.

The V and J genes are TRBV7-9 and TRBJ2-1; 9 positions match TRBD1. The germline V gene has CDR1 SEHNR and CDR2 FQNEAQ (reference sequence). V was pared by 6 bases and J by 1 base, with 4 bases of the junction left unmatched. The CDR3 runs to 15 residues. The CDR3 protein is CASSVQGASYNEQFF. CDR3 coding DNA: TGTGCCAGCAGTGTACAGGGGGCTTCCTACAATGAGCAGTTCTTC.

The chain has TRBV12-3 or TRBV12-4 and TRBJ1-2; D gene unclear. This CDR3 comprises 15 residues. V dropped 6 bases and J dropped 8 bases, with 22 bases sitting between them. The CDR3 bases are TGTGCCAGCAGCCCCCTCCCGGGCACGTCCTACGGCTACACCTTC. It translates to CASSPLPGTSYGYTF.

The CDR3 sequence is CASFGRGTEAFF. The DNA for the CDR3 is TGTGCCAGCTTTGGAAGGGGAACTGAAGCTTTCTTT. The genes are TRBV12-3 or TRBV12-4 and TRBJ1-1; tentative D call: TRBD1 (5 bases). V was trimmed by 8 bases and J by 5 bases, leaving 12 bases between them. The CDR3 is 12 residues long.

This clonotype occurred a few times. The DNA for the CDR3 is TGCAGCGTTGAAAGGGAACGGACTGGGGCCAACGTCCTGACTTTC. Protein product: CSVERERTGANVLTF. V is TRBV29-1 and J is TRBJ2-6, with D unclear. The CDR3 spans 15 residues. Trimming stripped 2 bases from V and 2 bases from J, with 10 bases between. Looked up from germline, CDR1 is SQVTM and CDR2 is ANQGSEA.